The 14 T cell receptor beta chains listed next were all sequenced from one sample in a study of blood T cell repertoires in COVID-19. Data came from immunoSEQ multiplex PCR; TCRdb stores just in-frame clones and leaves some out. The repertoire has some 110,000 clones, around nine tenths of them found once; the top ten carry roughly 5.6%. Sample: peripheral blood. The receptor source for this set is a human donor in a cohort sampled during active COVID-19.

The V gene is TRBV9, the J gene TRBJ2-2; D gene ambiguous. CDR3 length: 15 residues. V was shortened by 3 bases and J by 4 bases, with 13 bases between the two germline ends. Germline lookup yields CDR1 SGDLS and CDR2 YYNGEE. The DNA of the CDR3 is TGTGCCAGCAGCGCCGGGTCCGCGAGCACCGGGGAGCTGTTTTTT. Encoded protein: CASSAGSASTGELFF. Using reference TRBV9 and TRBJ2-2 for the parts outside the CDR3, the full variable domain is DSGVTQTPKHLITATGQRVTLRCSPRSGDLSVYWYQQSLDQGLQFLIQYYNGEERAKGNILERFSAQQFPDLHSELNLSSLELGDSALYFCASSAGSASTGELFFGEGSRLTVL.

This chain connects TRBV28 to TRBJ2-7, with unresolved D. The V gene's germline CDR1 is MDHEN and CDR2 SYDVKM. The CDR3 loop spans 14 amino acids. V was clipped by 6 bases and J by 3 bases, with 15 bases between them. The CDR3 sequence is CASSPSGAYYEQYF. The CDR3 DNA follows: TGTGCCAGCAGCCCCTCCGGAGCTTACTACGAGCAGTACTTC.

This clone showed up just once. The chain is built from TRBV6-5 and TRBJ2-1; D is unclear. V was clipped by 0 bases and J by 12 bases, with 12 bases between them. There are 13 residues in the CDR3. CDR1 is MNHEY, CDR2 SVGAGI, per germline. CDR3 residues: CASSYSMARVQFF. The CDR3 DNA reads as TGTGCCAGCAGTTACTCGATGGCTAGAGTGCAGTTCTTC.

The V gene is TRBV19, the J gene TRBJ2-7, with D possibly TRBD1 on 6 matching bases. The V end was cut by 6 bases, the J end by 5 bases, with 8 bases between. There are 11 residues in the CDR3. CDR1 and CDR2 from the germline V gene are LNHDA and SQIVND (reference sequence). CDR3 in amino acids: CASRGTHEQYF. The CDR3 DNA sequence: TGTGCCAGTAGGGGGACACACGAGCAGTACTTC.

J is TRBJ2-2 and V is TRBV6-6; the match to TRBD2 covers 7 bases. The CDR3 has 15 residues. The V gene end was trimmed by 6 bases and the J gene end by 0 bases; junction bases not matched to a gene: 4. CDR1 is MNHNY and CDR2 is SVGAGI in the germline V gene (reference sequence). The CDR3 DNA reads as TGTGCCAGCAGGTCCGGGGGGACGAACACCGGGGAGCTGTTTTTT. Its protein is CASRSGGTNTGELFF.

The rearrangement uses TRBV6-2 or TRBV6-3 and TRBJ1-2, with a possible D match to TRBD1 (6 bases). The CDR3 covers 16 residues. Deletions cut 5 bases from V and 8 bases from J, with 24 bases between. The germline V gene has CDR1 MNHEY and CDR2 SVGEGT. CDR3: CASSRPRGEGKGGYTF. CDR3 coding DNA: TGTGCCAGCAGTCGTCCCAGGGGTGAAGGGAAAGGAGGCTACACCTTC.

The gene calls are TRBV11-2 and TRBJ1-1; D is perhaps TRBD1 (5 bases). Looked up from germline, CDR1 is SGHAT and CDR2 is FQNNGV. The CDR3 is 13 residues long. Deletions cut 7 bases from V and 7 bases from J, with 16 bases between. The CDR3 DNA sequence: TGTGCCAGCAAGAGAGGACTAGACAGTGAAGCTTTCTTT. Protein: CASKRGLDSEAFF.

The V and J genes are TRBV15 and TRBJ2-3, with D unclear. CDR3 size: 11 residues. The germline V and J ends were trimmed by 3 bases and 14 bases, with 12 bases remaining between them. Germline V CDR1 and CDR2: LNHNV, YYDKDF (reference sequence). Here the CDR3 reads CATSRSASWYF. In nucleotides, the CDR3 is TGTGCCACCAGCAGGTCAGCTAGTTGGTATTTT.

The CDR3 DNA sequence: TGCGCCAGCAGCCCTCTACAGGATGGCTACACCTTC. It translates to CASSPLQDGYTF. The chain carries TRBV5-1 and TRBJ1-2; tentatively, D is TRBD1 (5 bases). Germline V gene sequence: CDR1 SGHRS, CDR2 YFSETQ. V was shortened by 4 bases and J by 6 bases, with 10 bases between the two germline ends. This CDR3 comprises 12 residues.

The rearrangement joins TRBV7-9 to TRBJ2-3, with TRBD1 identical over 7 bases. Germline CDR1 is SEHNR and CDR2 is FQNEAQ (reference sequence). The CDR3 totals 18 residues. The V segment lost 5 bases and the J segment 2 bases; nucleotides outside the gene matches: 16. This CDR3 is CASSLRPTRDSFTDTQYF. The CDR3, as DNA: TGTGCCAGCAGCCTTAGACCCACCAGGGACAGTTTCACAGATACGCAGTATTTT.

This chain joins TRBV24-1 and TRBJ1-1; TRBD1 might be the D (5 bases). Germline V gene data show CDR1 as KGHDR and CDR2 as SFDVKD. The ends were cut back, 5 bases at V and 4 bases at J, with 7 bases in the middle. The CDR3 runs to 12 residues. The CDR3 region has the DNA TGTGCCACCAGTGTCGGGGGCACTGAAGCTTTCTTT. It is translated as CATSVGGTEAFF.

This CDR3 is CASSEWGQGAEQYF. The CDR3 nucleotides read TGTGCCAGCAGTGAATGGGGACAGGGCGCCGAGCAGTACTTC. The chain uses TRBV6-1 and TRBJ2-7; 9 bases fit TRBD1. V lost 2 bases and J lost 6; bases outside the gene matches: 5. Germline-derived CDR1 and CDR2 are MNHNS and SASEGT. This CDR3 has 14 residues.

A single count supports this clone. Written as DNA, the CDR3 is TGTGCCAGCAGCCCTCGACTAGCGGACAATGAGCAGTTCTTC. This encodes CASSPRLADNEQFF. This chain links TRBV7-9 with TRBJ2-1; TRBD2 matches at 9 bases. The V and J ends lost 5 bases and 5 bases, in that order; junction bases with no gene match: 4. The CDR3 spans 14 residues. Germline V gives CDR1 SEHNR, CDR2 FQNEAQ (reference sequence).

The DNA for the CDR3 is TGTGCCAGCAAGGGACAGAACACCGGGGAGCTGTTTTTT. Encoded protein: CASKGQNTGELFF. The chain combines TRBV2 with TRBJ2-2; a possible D gene is TRBD1 (6 bases). CDR1 is SNHLY and CDR2 is FYNNEI in the germline V gene. V lost 7 bases to trimming and J lost 1 base, with 7 bases between them. The CDR3 extends over 13 amino acids.